The 21 T cell receptor beta chains below were found in one sample sequenced in a study of blood T cells in healthy people across ages. A J-beta primer mix and a sample-barcoded 5' primer were used in a second PCR of about 7 to 12 cycles. TCRdb processed the 5' RACE reads anew with MiXCR; each CDR3 protein has one entry. The sample has 1.8 million or so distinct CDR3 sequences, more than 35% seen once. Sequencing was carried out using blood. These receptors were collected from a human donor in good health.

The chain recombines TRBV9 with TRBJ1-5; D unresolved. Germline V lookup: CDR1 SGDLS, CDR2 YYNGEE. This CDR3 has 14 amino acids. V was cut by 3 bases and J by 0 bases, with 7 bases left in between. CDR3 sequence reads: CASSGRGSNQPQHF. The CDR3 nucleotides read TGTGCCAGCAGCGGGCGGGGTAGCAATCAGCCCCAGCATTTT.

The rearrangement joins TRBV7-2 to TRBJ2-1; D perhaps matches TRBD2 (5 bases). V lost 0 bases and J lost 2, with 14 bases in between. This CDR3 spans 17 amino acids. Germline lookup yields CDR1 SGHTA and CDR2 FQGNSA. The CDR3 protein is CASSLAGGRGPYNEQFF. The CDR3 DNA reads TGTGCCAGCAGCTTAGCGGGTGGCCGGGGTCCCTACAATGAGCAGTTCTTC.

The genes are TRBV28 and TRBJ2-5; D not certain. The CDR3 spans 12 residues. Germline-derived CDR1 and CDR2 are MDHEN and SYDVKM. V lost 5 bases, J lost 7 bases, and 11 bases lay in between. DNA for the CDR3: TGTGCCAGCAGTCCCCAAGCAAGGACCCAGTACTTC. Residues: CASSPQARTQYF.

This sequence joins TRBV28 and TRBJ2-3, with D unresolved. CDR1 is MDHEN and CDR2 is SYDVKM in the germline V gene. CDR3 length equals 13 residues. V lost 3 bases and J lost 2, with 6 bases in between. The CDR3 sequence: CASSFFNTDTQYF. The DNA of the CDR3 is TGTGCCAGCAGTTTCTTTAACACAGATACGCAGTATTTT.

This chain connects TRBV11-3 to TRBJ1-4; 8 bases match TRBD1. This CDR3 region has 14 residues. The germline V gene encodes CDR1 SGHNT and CDR2 YENEEA. J was trimmed by 7 bases and V by 5 bases; bases with no gene match: 6. The CDR3 DNA sequence: TGTGCCAGCAGCCCGGACAGGGTGGCTGAAAAACTGTTTTTT. Translated: CASSPDRVAEKLFF.

This rearrangement joins TRBV6-2 or TRBV6-3 to TRBJ1-2; 8 nucleotides agree with TRBD1. The CDR3 contains 15 residues. From germline, CDR1 is MNHEY and CDR2 SVGEGT. Trimming removed 1 base from V and 9 bases from J; junction bases left unmatched: 10. CDR3 amino acids: CASSYFKDRELSYTF. CDR3 bases: TGTGCCAGCAGTTACTTTAAGGACAGGGAATTGAGCTACACCTTC.

In this sample, this clonotype turned up many times. The chain carries TRBV28 and TRBJ1-2; D may be TRBD1 (6 bases). V was trimmed by 5 bases and J by 7 bases, leaving 11 bases between them. This CDR3 has 12 amino acids. The germline V gene has CDR1 MDHEN and CDR2 SYDVKM. CDR3 in amino acids: CASSLQGTGYTF. CDR3 bases: TGTGCCAGCAGTCTACAGGGTACTGGCTACACCTTC.

This chain joins TRBV28 and TRBJ1-2, with 7 bases matching TRBD1. The CDR3 runs 16 residues. From germline, CDR1 is MDHEN and CDR2 SYDVKM. Trimming removed 5 bases from V and 8 bases from J; junction bases left unmatched: 17. The CDR3 sequence: CASSPAQQGFIVGYTF. The CDR3 DNA reads TGTGCCAGCAGTCCCGCTCAACAGGGGTTTATCGTGGGCTACACCTTC.

This clonotype was counted a few times. The V call is TRBV20-1, the J call TRBJ2-7; 10 bases fit TRBD1. Per the germline V gene, CDR1 is DFQATT and CDR2 is SNEGSKA (reference sequence). With V trimmed by 5 bases and J by 4 bases, 8 bases remained unmatched. CDR3 length equals 14 residues. CDR3 DNA: TGCAGTGCTTCCCGACAGGGGGCATCTTACGAGCAGTACTTC. Protein product: CSASRQGASYEQYF.

The V call is TRBV6-5, the J call TRBJ1-1, with D tentatively TRBD1 (5 bases). Germline assignment: CDR1 MNHEY and CDR2 SVGAGI. The CDR3 covers 14 residues. The ends were cut back, 5 bases at V and 2 bases at J, with 12 bases in the middle. The CDR3: CASSQQARNTEAFF. Written as DNA, the CDR3 is TGTGCCAGCAGTCAACAGGCGAGAAACACTGAAGCTTTCTTT.

The chain employs TRBV2 and TRBJ2-7, with D uncertain. Trimming pared 5 bases from V and 2 bases from J, leaving 10 bases between. Germline V CDR1 and CDR2: SNHLY, FYNNEI. There are 13 residues in the CDR3. The CDR3 loop is CASSNPLTYEQYF. The CDR3 nucleotides read TGTGCCAGCAGTAATCCCCTTACCTACGAGCAGTACTTC.

Concerning this clonotype itself: Compared with germline, one end of the junction differs, possibly owing to a read error. The chain carries TRBV7-6 and TRBJ2-7; TRBD2 matches 12 bases. In germline, CDR1 is SGHVS, CDR2 FNYEAQ. The CDR3 has 16 residues. The CDR3 DNA sequence: TGTGTCAGCAGCTTACTAGCGGGGGGCCCCGTGGACGAGCAGTACTTC. It codes for CVSSLLAGGPVDEQYF.

The V call is TRBV20-1, the J call TRBJ2-3, with 7 bases that match TRBD1. The V gene end was trimmed by 0 bases and the J gene end by 1 base; junction bases not matched to a gene: 13. The V gene's germline CDR1 is DFQATT and CDR2 SNEGSKA (reference sequence). The CDR3 covers 18 residues. CDR3 protein: CSARDYRGLLMGTDTQYF. CDR3 in DNA: TGCAGTGCTAGAGACTATAGGGGGCTCCTTATGGGCACAGATACGCAGTATTTT.

This chain links TRBV20-1 with TRBJ2-1; TRBD2 aligns across 14 bases. The J segment lost 0 bases and the V segment lost 6 bases, leaving 1 base of the junction unmatched. This CDR3 contains 15 residues. Germline CDR1 DFQATT, CDR2 SNEGSKA (reference sequence). The CDR3 here is CSAGTSGSSYNEQFF. CDR3 DNA sequence: TGCAGTGCCGGGACTAGCGGGAGCTCCTACAATGAGCAGTTCTTC.

The J gene is TRBJ1-2, the V gene TRBV4-3, with D possibly being TRBD1 (6 bases). CDR3 length: 19 residues. The V gene lost 0 bases and the J gene lost 5 bases, with 25 bases spanning the gap. Germline V gene lookup returns CDR1 LGHNA and CDR2 YSLEER. CDR3 amino acids: CASSQDPIRTESNSYGYTF. The CDR3, as DNA: TGCGCCAGCAGCCAAGACCCGATAAGGACAGAATCCAATTCTTATGGCTACACCTTC.

CDR3 nucleotides: TGTGCCAGCTCACCACCGGCGCAGGGGTTCTACAATGAGCAGTTCTTC. This translates into CASSPPAQGFYNEQFF. The chain carries TRBV18 and TRBJ2-1; possible D gene TRBD1, 6 bases. The CDR3 loop spans 16 amino acids. V was pared by 0 bases and J by 3 bases, with 12 bases between. The V gene's germline CDR1 is KGHSH and CDR2 LQKENI.

The chain uses TRBV6-2 or TRBV6-3 and TRBJ2-1; the match to TRBD1 covers 8 bases. This CDR3 has 16 residues. Trimming removed 2 bases from V and 6 bases from J; junction bases left unmatched: 9. Per the germline V gene, CDR1 is MNHEY and CDR2 is SVGEGT. CDR3 amino acids: CASSYLGGTGLNEQFF. The CDR3 nucleotides read TGTGCCAGCAGTTACCTGGGTGGGACAGGCCTCAATGAGCAGTTCTTC.

This clonotype was seen more than once but under ten times. This chain joins TRBV4-3 and TRBJ2-1; the match to TRBD2 covers 11 bases. Germline CDR1 is LGHNA and CDR2 is YSLEER. This CDR3 contains 15 residues. Trimming took 4 bases from V and 8 from J; bases not matched to a gene: 7. CDR3 DNA: TGCGCCAGCAGCCTAACTAGCGGGGGAATCGATGAGCAGTTCTTC. Translation gives CASSLTSGGIDEQFF.

DNA for the CDR3: TGCAGCGTTATTGTTTTGGCTAGACACTCCTACGAGCAGTACTTC. Translated, it gives CSVIVLARHSYEQYF. The V gene is TRBV29-1, the J gene TRBJ2-7; D is unclear. Trimming removed 5 bases at V and 0 bases at J, with 17 bases between. The germline V gene has CDR1 SQVTM and CDR2 ANQGSEA. CDR3 length: 15 amino acids.

Comments on this clonotype: With a much larger clone just one base away, this may be a read error. The chain employs TRBV7-2 and TRBJ1-2; D uncertain. Germline loops: CDR1 SGHTA, CDR2 FQGNSA. V dropped 0 bases and J dropped 7 bases, with 9 bases sitting between them. The CDR3 totals 13 residues. DNA for the CDR3: TGTGCCAGCAGCTTAGCAGAGGGCTGTGGCTACACCTTC. It encodes CASSLAEGCGYTF.

The rearrangement joins TRBV20-1 to TRBJ2-3, with 10 positions matching TRBD1. The V and J ends lost 6 bases and 2 bases, in that order; junction bases with no gene match: 17. The CDR3 contains 18 residues. Germline-derived CDR1 and CDR2 are DFQATT and SNEGSKA (reference sequence). The CDR3 coding sequence is TGCAGTGCCCTCCCCGGACAGGGGGTGTCCCTATACACAGATACGCAGTATTTT. Its protein is CSALPGQGVSLYTDTQYF.